Listed below are T cell receptor beta chains from one sample, sequenced in a study of technical replicates of blood from a handful of donors. This table comes from immunoSEQ multiplex PCR, and its TCRdb copy is limited to in-frame clones, with some not included. The table has roughly 62,000 clones, 90% to 95% seen once. The sample taken for sequencing was PBMCs. The source of these receptors is a human donor in good health. Some clones in this sample may be carry-over from other donors' samples. The CDR3 runs from the conserved cysteine through the conserved F or W. The D gene is left open where the match is weak. Size is omitted from some rows. Given values are once, few, many or a class for expanded clones.

CDR3 length: 14
D gene: NA
clone size: NA
V gene: TRBV4-3
J gene: TRBJ1-5
CDR3 DNA: TGCGCCAGCAGCCAAGATAGGCAGGATCAGCCCCAGCATTTT
CDR3 protein: CASSQDRQDQPQHF

CDR3 length: 15
D gene: NA
clone size: NA
V gene: TRBV5-5
J gene: TRBJ1-1
CDR3 DNA: TGTGCCAGCAGCCCCATTACATCGGGGAGCACTGAAGCTTTCTTT
CDR3 protein: CASSPITSGSTEAFF

CDR3 length: 19
D gene: TRBD2
clone size: NA
V gene: TRBV11-2
J gene: TRBJ2-3
CDR3 DNA: TGTGCCAGCAGCTTAGATCGAGGGAGAGCGGGGGGGTACACAGATACGCAGTATTTT
CDR3 protein: CASSLDRGRAGGYTDTQYF

CDR3 length: 17
D gene: TRBD2
clone size: NA
V gene: TRBV4-3
J gene: TRBJ2-1
CDR3 DNA: TGCGCCAGCAGCCAATCGCCGGGGACTAGCCTTGCCAGTGAGCAGTTCTTC
CDR3 protein: CASSQSPGTSLASEQFF

CDR3 length: 13
D gene: NA
clone size: NA
V gene: TRBV5-1
J gene: TRBJ1-4
CDR3 DNA: TGCGCCAGCGCTGGAGGGAGTAATGAAAAACTGTTTTTT
CDR3 protein: CASAGGSNEKLFF

CDR3 length: 14
D gene: TRBD1
clone size: NA
V gene: TRBV18
J gene: TRBJ1-5
CDR3 DNA: TGTGCCAGCTCATTCGGACAGGTGGGGATGCCCCAGCATTTT
CDR3 protein: CASSFGQVGMPQHF

CDR3 length: 16
D gene: NA
clone size: NA
V gene: TRBV4-1
J gene: TRBJ2-2
CDR3 DNA: TGCGCCAGCTCATTTGGGGCCGGACGGAACACCGGGGAGCTGTTTTTT
CDR3 protein: CASSFGAGRNTGELFF

CDR3 length: 15
D gene: NA
clone size: NA
V gene: TRBV9
J gene: TRBJ2-1
CDR3 DNA: TGTGCCAGCAGCCCCAATTGGTGGGCCGAAGATGAGCAGTTCTTC
CDR3 protein: CASSPNWWAEDEQFF

CDR3 length: 14
D gene: TRBD1
clone size: NA
V gene: TRBV6-5
J gene: TRBJ2-2
CDR3 DNA: TGTGCCAGCAGTAGACAGGGGGAGTTCGGGGAGCTGTTTTTT
CDR3 protein: CASSRQGEFGELFF

CDR3 length: 15
D gene: NA
clone size: NA
V gene: TRBV4-2
J gene: TRBJ1-2
CDR3 DNA: TGTGCCAGCAGCCAAGAGGGACTGGATAACTATGGCTACACCTTC
CDR3 protein: CASSQEGLDNYGYTF

CDR3 length: 16
D gene: NA
clone size: NA
V gene: TRBV15
J gene: TRBJ2-3
CDR3 DNA: TGTGCCACCAGCAGAGATCTCGGCGGGGGCTCAGATACGCAGTATTTT
CDR3 protein: CATSRDLGGGSDTQYF

CDR3 length: 15
D gene: NA
clone size: NA
V gene: TRBV18
J gene: TRBJ2-2
CDR3 DNA: TGCGCCTCAACCTCGGAGCGGGCCGCCCCCGGGGAGCTGTTTTTT
CDR3 protein: CASTSERAAPGELFF

CDR3 length: 17
D gene: TRBD1
clone size: NA
V gene: TRBV6-1
J gene: TRBJ1-2
CDR3 DNA: TGTGCCAGCAGTCAAGGGACAGGGGGCGCCGTTTACTATGGCTACACCTTC
CDR3 protein: CASSQGTGGAVYYGYTF

CDR3 length: 13
D gene: NA
clone size: few
V gene: TRBV15
J gene: TRBJ1-5
CDR3 DNA: TGTGCCACCAGCAGAGATCTAGGTCAGCCCCAGCATTTT
CDR3 protein: CATSRDLGQPQHF

CDR3 length: 17
D gene: TRBD2
clone size: NA
V gene: TRBV9
J gene: TRBJ2-3
CDR3 DNA: TGTGCCAGCAGCGTAGTGGTAGCGGGAGGGTTGACAGATACGCAGTATTTT
CDR3 protein: CASSVVVAGGLTDTQYF

CDR3 length: 17
D gene: NA
clone size: once
V gene: TRBV5-3
J gene: TRBJ1-2
CDR3 DNA: TGTGCCAGAAGCCCTGGGGACTCAGGGCTGGCTAGGAATGGCTACACCTTC
CDR3 protein: CARSPGDSGLARNGYTF

CDR3 length: 16
D gene: NA
clone size: NA
V gene: TRBV19
J gene: TRBJ2-7
CDR3 DNA: TGTGCCAGTAGTATTTCCCTGGCAGGGAATCTCTACGAGCAGTACTTC
CDR3 protein: CASSISLAGNLYEQYF

CDR3 length: 13
D gene: NA
clone size: few
V gene: TRBV5-4
J gene: TRBJ1-4
CDR3 DNA: TGTGCCAGCAGCCGGCAGGTGAATGAAAAACTGTTTTTT
CDR3 protein: CASSRQVNEKLFF

CDR3 length: 14
D gene: TRBD1
clone size: NA
V gene: TRBV19
J gene: TRBJ2-1
CDR3 DNA: TGTGCCAGTAGCAGGACAGGTGTCAGCGATGAGCAGTTCTTC
CDR3 protein: CASSRTGVSDEQFF

CDR3 length: 15
D gene: NA
clone size: NA
V gene: TRBV4-3
J gene: TRBJ2-4
CDR3 DNA: TGCGCCAGCAGCCAAGAGCTACAGGGACGGGACATTCAGTACTTC
CDR3 protein: CASSQELQGRDIQYF

CDR3 length: 13
D gene: NA
clone size: NA
V gene: TRBV6-1
J gene: TRBJ1-4
CDR3 DNA: TGTGCCAGCAGTGGTGAGATTAGTGAAAAACTGTTTTTT
CDR3 protein: CASSGEISEKLFF

CDR3 length: 15
D gene: TRBD1
clone size: once
V gene: TRBV29-1
J gene: TRBJ2-2
CDR3 DNA: TGCAGCTCACGAACCGGGACAGGGGGGTCCGGGGAGCTGTTTTTT
CDR3 protein: CSSRTGTGGSGELFF

CDR3 length: 13
D gene: NA
clone size: once
V gene: TRBV12-5
J gene: TRBJ2-7
CDR3 DNA: TGTGCTAGTGCCGTGGGGGGTACCGACGAGCAGTACTTC
CDR3 protein: CASAVGGTDEQYF

CDR3 length: 14
D gene: NA
clone size: NA
V gene: TRBV7-9
J gene: TRBJ2-7
CDR3 DNA: TGTGCCAGCAGCTTAAGAGCGGGTGGGCCCGAGCAGTACTTC
CDR3 protein: CASSLRAGGPEQYF

CDR3 length: 15
D gene: NA
clone size: NA
V gene: TRBV15
J gene: TRBJ1-1
CDR3 DNA: TGTGCCACCAGCAGAGTGACAGGAATGAACACTGAAGCTTTCTTT
CDR3 protein: CATSRVTGMNTEAFF

CDR3 length: 15
D gene: NA
clone size: NA
V gene: TRBV5-1
J gene: TRBJ1-3
CDR3 DNA: TGCGCCAGCAGCTTGGGTTTGGCGGGAGGAAACACCATATATTTT
CDR3 protein: CASSLGLAGGNTIYF

CDR3 length: 16
D gene: NA
clone size: NA
V gene: TRBV25-1
J gene: TRBJ1-5
CDR3 DNA: TGTGCCAGCAGTGAAGAGGGGAGCGGGGATTTCGGGCCCCAGCATTTT
CDR3 protein: CASSEEGSGDFGPQHF

CDR3 length: 14
D gene: TRBD2
clone size: NA
V gene: TRBV7-2
J gene: TRBJ2-7
CDR3 DNA: TGTGCCAGCAGCCCGAGGCGGGGGGGCAACGAGCAGTACTTC
CDR3 protein: CASSPRRGGNEQYF